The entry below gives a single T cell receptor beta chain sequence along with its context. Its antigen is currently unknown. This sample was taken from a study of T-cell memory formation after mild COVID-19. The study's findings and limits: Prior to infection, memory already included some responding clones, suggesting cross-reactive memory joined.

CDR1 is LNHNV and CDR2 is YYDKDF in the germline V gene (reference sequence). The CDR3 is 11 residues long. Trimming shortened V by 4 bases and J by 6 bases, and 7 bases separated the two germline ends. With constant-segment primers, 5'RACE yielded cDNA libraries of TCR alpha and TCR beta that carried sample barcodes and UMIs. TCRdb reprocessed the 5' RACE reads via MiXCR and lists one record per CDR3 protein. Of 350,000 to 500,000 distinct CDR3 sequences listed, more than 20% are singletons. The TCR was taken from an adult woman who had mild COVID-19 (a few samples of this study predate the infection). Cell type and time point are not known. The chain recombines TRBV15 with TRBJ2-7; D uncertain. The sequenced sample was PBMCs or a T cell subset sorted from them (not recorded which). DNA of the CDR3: TGTGCCACCAGCACCGGCCGCGAGCAGTACTTC. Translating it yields CATSTGREQYF.